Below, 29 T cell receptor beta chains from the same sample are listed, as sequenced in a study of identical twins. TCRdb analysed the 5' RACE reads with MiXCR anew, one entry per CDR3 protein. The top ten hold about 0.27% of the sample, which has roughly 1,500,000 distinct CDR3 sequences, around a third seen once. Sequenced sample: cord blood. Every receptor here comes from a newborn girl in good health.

CDR3 sequence (DNA): TGTGCCAGCCGGACACAGTACGAGCAGTACTTC. It codes for CASRTQYEQYF. The chain recombines TRBV11-1 with TRBJ2-7; weak D call: TRBD1 (5 bases). The germline V gene encodes CDR1 SGHAT and CDR2 FQDESV (reference sequence). This CDR3 has 11 residues. Trimming stripped 8 bases from V and 4 bases from J, with 9 bases between.

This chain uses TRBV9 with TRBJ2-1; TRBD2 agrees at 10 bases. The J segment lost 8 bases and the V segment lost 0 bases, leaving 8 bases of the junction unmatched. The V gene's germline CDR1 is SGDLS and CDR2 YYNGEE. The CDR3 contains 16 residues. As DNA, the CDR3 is TGTGCCAGCAGCGTAGGTTCGAGCGGGGGGGCTGATGAGCAGTTCTTC. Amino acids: CASSVGSSGGADEQFF. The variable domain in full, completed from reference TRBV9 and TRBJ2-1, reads DSGVTQTPKHLITATGQRVTLRCSPRSGDLSVYWYQQSLDQGLQFLIQYYNGEERAKGNILERFSAQQFPDLHSELNLSSLELGDSALYFCASSVGSSGGADEQFFGPGTRLTVL.

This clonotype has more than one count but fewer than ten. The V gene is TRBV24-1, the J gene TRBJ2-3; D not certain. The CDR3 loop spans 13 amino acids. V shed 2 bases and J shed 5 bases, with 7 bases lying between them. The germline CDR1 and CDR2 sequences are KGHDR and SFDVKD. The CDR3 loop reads CATSDSVVDTQYF. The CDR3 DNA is TGTGCCACCAGTGATTCCGTCGTAGATACGCAGTATTTT.

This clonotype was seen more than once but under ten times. CDR3 amino acids: CSASGERPTREQFF. DNA of the CDR3: TGCAGTGCTAGCGGGGAACGTCCTACACGGGAGCAGTTCTTC. The chain uses TRBV20-1 and TRBJ2-1; D may be TRBD2 (5 bases). The CDR3 spans 14 residues. Germline loops: CDR1 DFQATT, CDR2 SNEGSKA (reference sequence). The V and J ends lost 3 bases and 10 bases respectively, with 19 bases between them.

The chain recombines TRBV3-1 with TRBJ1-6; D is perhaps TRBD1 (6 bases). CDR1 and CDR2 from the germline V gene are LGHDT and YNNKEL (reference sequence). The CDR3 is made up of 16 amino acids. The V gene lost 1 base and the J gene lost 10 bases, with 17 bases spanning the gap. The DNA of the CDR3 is TGTGCCAGCAGCCAAGGGTCTGAGGGGGGAGGCTCACCCCTCCACTTT. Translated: CASSQGSEGGGSPLHF.

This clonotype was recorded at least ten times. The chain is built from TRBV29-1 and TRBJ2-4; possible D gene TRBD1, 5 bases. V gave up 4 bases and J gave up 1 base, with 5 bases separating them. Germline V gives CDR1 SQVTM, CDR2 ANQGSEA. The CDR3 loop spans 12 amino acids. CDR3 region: CSVGQAKNIQYF. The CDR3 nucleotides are TGCAGCGTTGGACAGGCCAAAAACATTCAGTACTTC.

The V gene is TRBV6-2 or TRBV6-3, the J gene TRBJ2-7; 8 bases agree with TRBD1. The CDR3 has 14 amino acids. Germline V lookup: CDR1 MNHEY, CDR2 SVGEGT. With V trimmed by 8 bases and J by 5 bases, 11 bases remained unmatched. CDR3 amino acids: CASGYPRTGNEQYF. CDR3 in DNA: TGTGCCAGCGGCTACCCTCGGACAGGGAACGAGCAGTACTTC.

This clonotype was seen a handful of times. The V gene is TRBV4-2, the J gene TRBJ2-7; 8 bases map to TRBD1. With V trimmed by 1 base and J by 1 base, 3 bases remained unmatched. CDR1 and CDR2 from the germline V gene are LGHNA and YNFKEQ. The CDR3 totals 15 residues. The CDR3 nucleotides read TGTGCCAGCAGCCAAGGCAGGACAGGGTCCTACGAGCAGTACTTC. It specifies CASSQGRTGSYEQYF.

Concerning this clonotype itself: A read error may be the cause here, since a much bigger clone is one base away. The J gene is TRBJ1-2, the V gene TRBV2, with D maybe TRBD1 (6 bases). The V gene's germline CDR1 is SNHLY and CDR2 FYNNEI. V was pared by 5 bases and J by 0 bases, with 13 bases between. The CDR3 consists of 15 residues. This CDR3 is CASSRTGSPNYGYTF. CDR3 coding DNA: TGTGCCAGCAGTCGTACAGGGAGCCCTAACTATGGCTACACCTTC.

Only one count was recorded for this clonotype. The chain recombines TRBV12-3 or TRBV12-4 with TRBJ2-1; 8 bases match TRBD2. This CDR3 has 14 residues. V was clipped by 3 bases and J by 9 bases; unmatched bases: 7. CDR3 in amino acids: CASSFWTSRGEQFF. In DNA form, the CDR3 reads TGTGCCAGCAGTTTTTGGACTAGCCGGGGTGAGCAGTTCTTC.

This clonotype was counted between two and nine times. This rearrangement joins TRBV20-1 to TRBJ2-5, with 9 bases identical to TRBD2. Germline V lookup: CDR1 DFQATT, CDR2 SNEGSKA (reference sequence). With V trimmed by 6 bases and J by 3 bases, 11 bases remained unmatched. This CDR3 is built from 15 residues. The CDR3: CSAGTLASGKETQYF. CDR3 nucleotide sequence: TGCAGTGCAGGCACGTTGGCTAGCGGGAAAGAGACCCAGTACTTC.

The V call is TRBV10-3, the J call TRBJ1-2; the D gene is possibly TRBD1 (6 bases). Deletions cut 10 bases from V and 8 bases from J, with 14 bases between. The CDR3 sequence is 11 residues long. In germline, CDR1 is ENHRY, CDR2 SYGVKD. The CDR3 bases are TGTGCCAATCGGGACGGGGGCGGCTACACCTTC. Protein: CANRDGGGYTF.

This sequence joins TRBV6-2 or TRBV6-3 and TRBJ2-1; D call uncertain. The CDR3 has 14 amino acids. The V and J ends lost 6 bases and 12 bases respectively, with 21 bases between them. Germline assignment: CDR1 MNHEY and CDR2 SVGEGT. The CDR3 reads CASSPQPALVAQFF. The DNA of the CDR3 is TGTGCCAGCAGCCCCCAGCCCGCCTTGGTGGCGCAGTTCTTC.

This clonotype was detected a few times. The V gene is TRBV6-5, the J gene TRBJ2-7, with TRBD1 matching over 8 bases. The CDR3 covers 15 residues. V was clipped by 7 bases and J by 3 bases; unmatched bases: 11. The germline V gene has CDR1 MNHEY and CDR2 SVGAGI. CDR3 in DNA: TGTGCCAGCACACAAACCGGGACAGGAGTCTACGAGCAGTACTTC. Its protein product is CASTQTGTGVYEQYF.

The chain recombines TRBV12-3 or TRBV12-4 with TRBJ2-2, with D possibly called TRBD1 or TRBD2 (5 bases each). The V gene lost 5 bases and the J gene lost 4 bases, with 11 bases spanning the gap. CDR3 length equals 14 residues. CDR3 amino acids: CASSGTVSTGELFF. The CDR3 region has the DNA TGTGCCAGCAGTGGGACCGTATCCACCGGGGAGCTGTTTTTT.

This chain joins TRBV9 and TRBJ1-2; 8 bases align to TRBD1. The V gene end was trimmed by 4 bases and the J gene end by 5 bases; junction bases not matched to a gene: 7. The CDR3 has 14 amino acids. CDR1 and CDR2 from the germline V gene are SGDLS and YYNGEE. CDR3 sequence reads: CASSTRDRMYGYTF. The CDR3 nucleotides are TGTGCCAGCAGCACAAGGGACAGGATGTATGGCTACACCTTC. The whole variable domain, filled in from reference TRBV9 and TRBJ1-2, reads DSGVTQTPKHLITATGQRVTLRCSPRSGDLSVYWYQQSLDQGLQFLIQYYNGEERAKGNILERFSAQQFPDLHSELNLSSLELGDSALYFCASSTRDRMYGYTFGSGTRLTVV.

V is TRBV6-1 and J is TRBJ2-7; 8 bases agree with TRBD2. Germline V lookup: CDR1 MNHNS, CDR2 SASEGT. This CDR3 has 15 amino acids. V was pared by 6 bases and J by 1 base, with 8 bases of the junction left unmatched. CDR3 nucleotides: TGTGCCAGCAGCGATCTCGGGACTAGGTCCTACGAGCAGTACTTC. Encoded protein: CASSDLGTRSYEQYF.

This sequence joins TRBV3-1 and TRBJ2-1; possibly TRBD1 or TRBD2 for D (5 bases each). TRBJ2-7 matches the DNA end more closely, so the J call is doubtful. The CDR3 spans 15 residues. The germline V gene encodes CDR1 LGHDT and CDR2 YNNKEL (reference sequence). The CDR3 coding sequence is TGTGCCAGCAGTCAGGGACGGGGCTCCTACAATGAGCAGTACTTC. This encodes CASSQGRGSYNEQYF.

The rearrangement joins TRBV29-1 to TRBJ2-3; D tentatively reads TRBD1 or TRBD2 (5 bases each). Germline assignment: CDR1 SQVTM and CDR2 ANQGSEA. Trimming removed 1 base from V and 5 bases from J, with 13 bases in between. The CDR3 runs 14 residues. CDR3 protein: CSVEGGQGIDTQYF. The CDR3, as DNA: TGCAGCGTTGAAGGAGGGCAGGGAATAGATACGCAGTATTTT.

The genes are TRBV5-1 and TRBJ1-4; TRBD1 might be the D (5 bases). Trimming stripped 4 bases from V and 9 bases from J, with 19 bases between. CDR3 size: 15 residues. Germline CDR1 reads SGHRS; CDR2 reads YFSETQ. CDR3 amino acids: CASSPNRDYPQKLFF. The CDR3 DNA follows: TGCGCCAGCAGCCCGAACCGGGACTACCCCCAAAAACTGTTTTTT.

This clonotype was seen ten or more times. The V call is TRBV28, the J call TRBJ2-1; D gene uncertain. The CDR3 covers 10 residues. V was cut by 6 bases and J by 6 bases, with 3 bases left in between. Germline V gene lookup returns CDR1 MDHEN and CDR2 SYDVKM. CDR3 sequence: CASRANEQFF. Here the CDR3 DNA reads TGTGCCAGCAGGGCCAATGAGCAGTTCTTC.

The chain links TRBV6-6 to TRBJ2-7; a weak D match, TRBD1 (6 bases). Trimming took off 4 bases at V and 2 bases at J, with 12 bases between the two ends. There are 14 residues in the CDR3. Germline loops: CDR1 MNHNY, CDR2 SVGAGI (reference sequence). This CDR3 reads CASSFVQGPYEQYF. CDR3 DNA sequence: TGTGCCAGCAGTTTTGTTCAGGGGCCCTACGAGCAGTACTTC.

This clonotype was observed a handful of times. The CDR3 loop reads CASSLGLAGKTEQFF. CDR3 coding DNA: TGCGCCAGCAGCTTGGGACTAGCGGGAAAGACTGAGCAGTTCTTC. The chain carries TRBV5-1 and TRBJ2-1; 11 nucleotides line up with TRBD2. The germline V gene encodes CDR1 SGHRS and CDR2 YFSETQ. This CDR3 is built from 15 residues. The junction had 5 bases not matched to a gene; V was cut back by 0 bases and J by 9 bases.

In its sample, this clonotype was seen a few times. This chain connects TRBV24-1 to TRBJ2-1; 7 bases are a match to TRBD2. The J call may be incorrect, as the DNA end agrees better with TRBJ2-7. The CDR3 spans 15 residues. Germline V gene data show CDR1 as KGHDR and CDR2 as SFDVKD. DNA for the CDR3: TGTGCCACCAGTGATCGGGACTATCTCTACAATGAGCAGTACTTC. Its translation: CATSDRDYLYNEQYF.

For the CDR3, the DNA is TGTGCCAGCAGTTACGTCGGGGGTGGAGACTATGGCTACACCTTC. Amino acid sequence: CASSYVGGGDYGYTF. The chain is built from TRBV6-7 and TRBJ1-2; D may be TRBD1 (5 bases). TRBV6-7 is recorded as an ORF, its role being uncertain. Trimming stripped 2 bases from V and 3 bases from J, with 13 bases between. The CDR3 is made up of 15 amino acids.

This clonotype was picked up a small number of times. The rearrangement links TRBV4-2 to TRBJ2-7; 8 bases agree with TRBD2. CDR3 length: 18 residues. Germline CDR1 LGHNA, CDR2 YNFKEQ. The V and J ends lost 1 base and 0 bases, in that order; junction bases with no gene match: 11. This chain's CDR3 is CASSQARGGGGFSYEQYF. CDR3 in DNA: TGTGCCAGCAGCCAAGCACGGGGGGGAGGGGGATTCTCCTACGAGCAGTACTTC.

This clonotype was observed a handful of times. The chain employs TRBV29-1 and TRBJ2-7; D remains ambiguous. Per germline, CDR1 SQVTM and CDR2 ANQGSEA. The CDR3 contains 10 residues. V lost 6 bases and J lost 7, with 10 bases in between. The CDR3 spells CSVGSNEQYF. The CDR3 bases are TGCAGCGTGGGTAGTAATGAGCAGTACTTC.

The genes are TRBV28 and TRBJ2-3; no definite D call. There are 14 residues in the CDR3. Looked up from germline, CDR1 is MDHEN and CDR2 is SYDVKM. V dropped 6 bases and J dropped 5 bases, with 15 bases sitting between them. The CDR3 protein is CASSFGPGLDTQYF. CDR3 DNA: TGTGCCAGCAGCTTCGGGCCCGGTCTAGATACGCAGTATTTT.

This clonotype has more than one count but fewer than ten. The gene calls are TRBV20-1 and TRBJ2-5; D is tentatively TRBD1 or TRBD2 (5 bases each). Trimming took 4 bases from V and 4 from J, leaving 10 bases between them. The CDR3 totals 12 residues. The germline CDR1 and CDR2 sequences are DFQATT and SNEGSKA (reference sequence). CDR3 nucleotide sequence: TGCAGTGCTATAAAGGGGAGAGAGACCCAGTACTTC. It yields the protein CSAIKGRETQYF.